Below, 21 T cell receptor beta chains from the same sample are listed, as sequenced in a study of naive and memory T cell subsets. Two oligonucleotides, mixed equimolar, formed the beta constant-region primer covering TRBC1 and TRBC2. TCRdb called the UMI-ligation and nested PCR reads again in MiXCR, with one record for every CDR3 protein. The profile covers some 150,000 distinct CDR3 sequences, with over 15% appearing a single time and more than 0.13% taken by the ten largest. The sequencing sample was made of naive CD4+ T cells from blood. Receptors were obtained from a human donor in good health.

This clonotype was recorded a few times. This rearrangement joins TRBV6-5 to TRBJ2-5, with D unresolved. V lost 1 base and J lost 3, with 9 bases in between. The CDR3 is made up of 14 amino acids. Per the germline V gene, CDR1 is MNHEY and CDR2 is SVGAGI. CDR3 DNA: TGTGCCAGCAGTTACTTATACACGAAAGAGACCCAGTACTTC. It yields the protein CASSYLYTKETQYF.

The V and J genes are TRBV3-1 and TRBJ2-1, with D possibly matching TRBD2 (6 bases). Trimming pared 3 bases from V and 10 bases from J, leaving 7 bases between. Germline-derived CDR1 and CDR2 are LGHDT and YNNKEL (reference sequence). The CDR3 loop spans 11 amino acids. This CDR3 reads CASSQEGEQFF. The CDR3 coding sequence is TGTGCCAGCAGCCAGGAGGGGGAGCAGTTCTTC.

The V call is TRBV24-1, the J call TRBJ2-5, with a tentative D call TRBD1 (6 bases). Germline CDR1 and CDR2: KGHDR and SFDVKD. The CDR3 consists of 15 residues. V lost 1 base to trimming and J lost 2 bases, with 10 bases between them. The CDR3 is CATSDFPTGQETQYF. Written as DNA, the CDR3 is TGTGCCACCAGTGATTTCCCGACAGGACAAGAGACCCAGTACTTC.

The rearrangement joins TRBV5-1 to TRBJ1-3; TRBD1 might be the D (5 bases). The CDR3 sequence is 18 residues long. With 0 bases removed from V and 0 bases from J, the gap between germline ends came to 16 bases. The germline V gene has CDR1 SGHRS and CDR2 YFSETQ. The CDR3 region is CASSLGDSSHFSGNTIYF. The CDR3, as DNA: TGCGCCAGCAGCTTGGGCGACAGCAGTCATTTCTCTGGAAACACCATATATTTT.

Only a few counts were recorded for this clonotype. This chain links TRBV5-6 with TRBJ2-7; D unclear. The CDR3 loop spans 11 amino acids. The germline CDR1 and CDR2 sequences are SGHDT and YYEEEE. Deletions cut 3 bases from V and 7 bases from J, with 8 bases between. CDR3 in DNA: TGTGCCAGCAGCTCAACTGGGGAGCAGTACTTC. As protein: CASSSTGEQYF.

This clonotype has only a few counts. The chain uses TRBV4-3 and TRBJ2-5, with 8 bases that match TRBD2. Per germline, CDR1 LGHNA and CDR2 YSLEER. V was pared by 0 bases and J by 4 bases, with 10 bases of the junction left unmatched. This CDR3 is built from 17 residues. Here the CDR3 DNA reads TGCGCCAGCAGCCAAGATCCCGGAGCGGGAGCGCGAGAGACCCAGTACTTC. Residues: CASSQDPGAGARETQYF.

This clonotype was counted a few times. The rearrangement joins TRBV5-6 to TRBJ1-1; 7 bases are a match to TRBD1. Trimming removed 5 bases from V and 0 bases from J; junction bases left unmatched: 13. This CDR3 comprises 17 residues. Germline loops: CDR1 SGHDT, CDR2 YYEEEE. The chain's CDR3 is CASRKRTGPDMNTEAFF. CDR3 coding DNA: TGTGCCAGCAGAAAAAGGACAGGTCCCGATATGAACACTGAAGCTTTCTTT.

This clonotype was seen more than once but under ten times. The J gene is TRBJ2-3, the V gene TRBV30; 10 bases fit TRBD2. The CDR3 is 19 amino acids. The J segment lost 4 bases and the V segment lost 4 bases, leaving 20 bases of the junction unmatched. Per germline, CDR1 GTSNPN and CDR2 SVGIG (reference sequence). CDR3 residues: CAWKRGWGGTSASADTQYF. In DNA, the CDR3 is TGTGCCTGGAAAAGAGGGTGGGGCGGGACTAGCGCCTCCGCAGATACGCAGTATTTT.

The V and J genes are TRBV6-2 or TRBV6-3 and TRBJ1-5; 8 bases match TRBD1. The germline V gene encodes CDR1 MNHEY and CDR2 SVGEGT. The length of the CDR3 is 16 residues. Trimming removed 2 bases from V and 0 bases from J; junction bases left unmatched: 3. CDR3 in amino acids: CASSYRQGASNQPQHF. The CDR3 nucleotides read TGTGCCAGCAGTTACCGGCAGGGGGCTAGCAATCAGCCCCAGCATTTT.

Here the CDR3 reads CASSIHQGNNQPQHF. The CDR3 bases are TGTGCCAGTAGTATACACCAGGGTAATAATCAGCCCCAGCATTTT. V gene TRBV19 combines with J gene TRBJ1-5; tentative D call: TRBD1 (5 bases). The V end lost 2 bases, the J end lost 4 bases, and 12 bases lay between the germline ends. This CDR3 is 15 amino acids long. Germline assignment: CDR1 LNHDA and CDR2 SQIVND (reference sequence).

There are a few counts of this clonotype. The chain joins TRBV20-1 to TRBJ2-7; 12 nucleotides line up with TRBD2. CDR1 and CDR2 (germline): DFQATT, SNEGSKA (reference sequence). The junction had 8 bases not matched to a gene; V was cut back by 3 bases and J by 5 bases. The CDR3 spans 15 residues. CDR3 DNA sequence: TGCAGTGCTAGTTCCCTAGCGGGAGGGGGTAACGAGCAGTACTTC. Residues: CSASSLAGGGNEQYF.

The CDR3 region is CASRFNADTQYF. For the CDR3, the DNA is TGTGCCAGCAGATTCAATGCAGATACGCAGTATTTT. V usage is TRBV11-2 and J usage is TRBJ2-3; D gene uncertain. Germline V gives CDR1 SGHAT, CDR2 FQNNGV. CDR3 length: 12 residues. Between the trimmed V and J ends, which lost 6 bases and 4 bases, there was a span of 8 bases. Full variable domain (missing parts from reference TRBV11-2 and TRBJ2-3): EAGVAQSPRYKIIEKRQSVAFWCNPISGHATLYWYQQILGQGPKLLIQFQNNGVVDDSQLPKDRFSAERLKGVDSTLKIQPAKLEDSAVYLCASRFNADTQYFGPGTRLTVL.

The V call is TRBV6-5, the J call TRBJ1-6; D remains unclear. CDR1 is MNHEY, CDR2 SVGAGI, per germline. The CDR3 is 18 amino acids. Trimming stripped 6 bases from V and 10 bases from J, with 28 bases between. The CDR3 loop reads CASRKPLTSLGIISPLHF. For the CDR3, the DNA is TGTGCCAGCAGAAAACCTCTCACCTCCCTGGGAATAATCTCACCCCTCCACTTT.

The rearrangement uses TRBV12-3 or TRBV12-4 and TRBJ1-2; D is uncertain. The CDR3 contains 14 residues. With 2 bases removed from V and 4 bases from J, the gap between germline ends came to 11 bases. Written as DNA, the CDR3 is TGTGCCAGCAGTTTAAGAAATACGGTCTATGGCTACACCTTC. The encoded protein is CASSLRNTVYGYTF.

The sample holds one count of this clonotype. The chain uses TRBV18 and TRBJ2-1, with 10 bases that match TRBD2. The CDR3 sequence is 16 residues long. Germline CDR1 and CDR2: KGHSH and LQKENI. Losses at the gene ends were 2 bases for V and 3 bases for J; bases not matched to a gene: 4. CDR3 region: CASSPNLAGDYNEQFF. CDR3 nucleotides: TGTGCCAGCTCACCAAATCTAGCGGGAGACTACAATGAGCAGTTCTTC.

J is TRBJ1-5 and V is TRBV7-2; D is unclear. V was trimmed by 1 base and J by 0 bases, leaving 7 bases between them. CDR1 and CDR2 from the germline V gene are SGHTA and FQGNSA. CDR3 size: 15 residues. CDR3 DNA sequence: TGTGCCAGCAGCTTAGTCGCAAATAGCAATCAGCCCCAGCATTTT. Translation gives CASSLVANSNQPQHF.

The CDR3 is CAWGGSSAQYF. CDR3 in DNA: TGTGCCTGGGGAGGGTCGTCAGCGCAGTATTTT. The chain joins TRBV30 to TRBJ2-3; D possibly corresponds to TRBD2 (6 bases). Germline assignment: CDR1 GTSNPN and CDR2 SVGIG (reference sequence). This CDR3 region has 11 residues. Trimming removed 5 bases from V and 10 bases from J, with 13 bases in between.

This clonotype appeared many times. The rearrangement uses TRBV3-1 and TRBJ2-1; D is ambiguous. From germline, CDR1 is LGHDT and CDR2 YNNKEL (reference sequence). This CDR3 is 15 amino acids long. V lost 1 base and J 7 bases, leaving 14 bases between the germline ends. The CDR3 DNA follows: TGTGCCAGCAGCCAAGTGATTAGAATCCCTAATGAGCAGTTCTTC. This encodes CASSQVIRIPNEQFF.

This clonotype showed up just a few times. The chain employs TRBV27 and TRBJ1-6; D may be TRBD1 (6 bases). The CDR3 has 15 amino acids. V dropped 7 bases and J dropped 5 bases, with 15 bases sitting between them. Germline lookup yields CDR1 MNHEY and CDR2 SMNVEV (reference sequence). CDR3 region: CASKITGPHNSPLHF. CDR3 sequence (DNA): TGTGCCAGCAAAATAACAGGGCCCCATAATTCACCCCTCCACTTT.

The genes are TRBV3-1 and TRBJ2-6; no reliable D call. V lost 4 bases and J lost 0, with 7 bases in between. This CDR3 is 15 amino acids long. The V gene's germline CDR1 is LGHDT and CDR2 YNNKEL (reference sequence). CDR3 amino acids: CASSPVLSGANVLTF. The CDR3 nucleotides are TGTGCCAGCAGCCCAGTCCTCTCTGGGGCCAACGTCCTGACTTTC.

This clonotype has only a few counts. The chain has TRBV10-3 and TRBJ2-1; 14 nucleotides match TRBD2. This CDR3 spans 18 amino acids. V shed 10 bases and J 0 bases; nucleotides not matched to a gene: 11. From germline, CDR1 is ENHRY and CDR2 SYGVKD. CDR3 sequence reads: CATAPGLAGASSYNEQFF. CDR3 coding DNA: TGTGCCACAGCCCCGGGACTAGCGGGGGCGAGCTCCTACAATGAGCAGTTCTTC.